Listed below are T cell receptor beta chains from one sample, sequenced in a study of human T cells and chemical hapten exposure. TCRdb called the RACE reads again in MiXCR, with one record for every CDR3 protein. There are approximately 320,000 distinct CDR3 sequences in the sample; about 5% occur only once, and around 8% lies in the top ten. The specimen comprised whole blood, sampled in connection with sensitization to the hapten diphenylcyclopropenone (DPC). All receptors derive from a woman aged 18-29 years with alopecia areata. Some clones in this sample may be carry-over from other donors' samples. CDR3s leave out the opening cysteine and the closing phenylalanine or tryptophan. Size values are once, few and many counts, or a class for expanded clones, and some rows have none.

j_call: TRBJ1-2; clone_size: few; v_call: TRBV24-1; cdr3_aa: ATSDLGGSYT
j_call: TRBJ2-7; clone_size: many; v_call: TRBV20-1; cdr3_aa: SATAGTGTPYEQY
j_call: TRBJ2-3; clone_size: -; v_call: TRBV10-3; cdr3_aa: AISAPHDRATTDTQY
j_call: TRBJ1-6; clone_size: many; v_call: TRBV16; cdr3_aa: ASSQIQKGRANSPLH
j_call: TRBJ1-6; clone_size: few; v_call: TRBV4-2; cdr3_aa: ASSQEQGVGGNSPLH
j_call: TRBJ1-1; clone_size: few; v_call: TRBV6-6; cdr3_aa: ASSPVDTEAF
j_call: TRBJ2-7; clone_size: many; v_call: TRBV5-8; cdr3_aa: ASSLVVAGGPEQY
j_call: TRBJ1-1; clone_size: -; v_call: TRBV7-2; cdr3_aa: ASSLWGAPRAEAF
j_call: TRBJ2-7; clone_size: many; v_call: TRBV3-1; cdr3_aa: ASSQDGGATYEQY
j_call: TRBJ2-5; clone_size: -; v_call: TRBV12-3/TRBV12-4; cdr3_aa: ASSLTIAGGQETQY
j_call: TRBJ1-3; clone_size: few; v_call: TRBV20-1; cdr3_aa: SARDSTGAGNTIY
j_call: TRBJ2-3; clone_size: many; v_call: TRBV6-2/TRBV6-3; cdr3_aa: ASRSGQGPDTQY
j_call: TRBJ2-2; clone_size: few; v_call: TRBV6-2/TRBV6-3; cdr3_aa: ASSRPRGSFPGGGELF
j_call: TRBJ2-3; clone_size: -; v_call: TRBV14; cdr3_aa: ASSPLGFRDTQY
j_call: TRBJ2-7; clone_size: few; v_call: TRBV20-1; cdr3_aa: SATGRGLSYEQY
j_call: TRBJ1-2; clone_size: many; v_call: TRBV29-1; cdr3_aa: SVERTGLGYT